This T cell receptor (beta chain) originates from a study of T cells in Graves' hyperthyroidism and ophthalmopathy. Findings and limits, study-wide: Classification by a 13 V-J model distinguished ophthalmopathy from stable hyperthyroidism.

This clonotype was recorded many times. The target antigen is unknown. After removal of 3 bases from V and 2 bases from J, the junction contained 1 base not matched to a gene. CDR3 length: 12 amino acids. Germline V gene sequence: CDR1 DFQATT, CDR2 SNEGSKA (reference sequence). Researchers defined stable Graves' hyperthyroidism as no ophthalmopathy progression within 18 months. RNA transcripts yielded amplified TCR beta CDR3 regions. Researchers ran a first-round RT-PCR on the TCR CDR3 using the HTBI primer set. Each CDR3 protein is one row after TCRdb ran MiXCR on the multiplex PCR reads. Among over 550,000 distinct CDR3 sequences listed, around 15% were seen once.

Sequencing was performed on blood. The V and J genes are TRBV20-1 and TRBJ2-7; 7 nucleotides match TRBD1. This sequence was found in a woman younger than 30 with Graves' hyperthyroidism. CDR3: CSASTGAYEQYF. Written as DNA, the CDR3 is TGCAGTGCTAGCACAGGGGCCTACGAGCAGTACTTC.